This T cell receptor beta chain originates from a study of T cells in Graves' hyperthyroidism and ophthalmopathy. RNA transcripts served as the template for amplifying TCR beta CDR3 regions. TCR CDR3 underwent first-round RT-PCR with the HTBI primer set. MiXCR, run by TCRdb on the multiplex PCR reads, gives a single entry per CDR3 protein. This table has about 200,000 distinct CDR3 sequences, approximately 16% appearing once. This clonotype was found a few times. CDR3 length: 15 residues. Germline V gene sequence: CDR1 SGHDT, CDR2 YYEEEE. V was cut by 0 bases and J by 4 bases, with 11 bases left in between.

The receptor was isolated from a woman aged 45 to 65 with Graves' hyperthyroidism. Sequencing was done on a sample of blood. The rearrangement joins TRBV5-6 to TRBJ1-5; D is ambiguous. DNA of the CDR3: TGTGCCAGCAGCTTGGAGGGAATACCTAATCAGCCCCAGCATTTT. Its translation is CASSLEGIPNQPQHF.